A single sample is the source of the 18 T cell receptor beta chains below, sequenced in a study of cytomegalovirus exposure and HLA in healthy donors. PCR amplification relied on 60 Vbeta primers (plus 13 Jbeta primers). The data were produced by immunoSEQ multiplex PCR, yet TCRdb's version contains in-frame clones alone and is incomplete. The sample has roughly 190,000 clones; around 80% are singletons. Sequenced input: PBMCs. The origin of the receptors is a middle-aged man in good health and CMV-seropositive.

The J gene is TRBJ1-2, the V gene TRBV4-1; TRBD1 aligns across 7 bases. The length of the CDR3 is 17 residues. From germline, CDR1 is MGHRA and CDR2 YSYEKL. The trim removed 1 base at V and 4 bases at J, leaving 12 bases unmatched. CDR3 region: CASSQGPFPGDSYGYTF. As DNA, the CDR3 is TGCGCCAGCAGCCAAGGTCCCTTCCCGGGGGACAGCTATGGCTACACCTTC.

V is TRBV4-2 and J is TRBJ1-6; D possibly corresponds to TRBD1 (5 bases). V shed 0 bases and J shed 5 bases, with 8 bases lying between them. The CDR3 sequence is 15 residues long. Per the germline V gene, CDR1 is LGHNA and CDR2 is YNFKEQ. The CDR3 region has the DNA TGTGCCAGCAGCCAAGAGGGGGAGGATAATTCACCCCTCCACTTT. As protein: CASSQEGEDNSPLHF.

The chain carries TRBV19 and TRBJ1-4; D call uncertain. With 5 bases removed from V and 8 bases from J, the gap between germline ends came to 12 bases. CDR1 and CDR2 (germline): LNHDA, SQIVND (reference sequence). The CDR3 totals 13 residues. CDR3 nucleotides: TGTGCCAGTAGTGGGCAGGCGGGAGAAAAACTGTTTTTT. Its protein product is CASSGQAGEKLFF.

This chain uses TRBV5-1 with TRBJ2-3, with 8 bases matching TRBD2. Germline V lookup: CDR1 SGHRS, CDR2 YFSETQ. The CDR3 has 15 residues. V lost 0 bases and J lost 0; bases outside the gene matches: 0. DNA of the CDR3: TGCGCCAGCAGCTTGGCTAGCGGGAGCACAGATACGCAGTATTTT. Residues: CASSLASGSTDTQYF. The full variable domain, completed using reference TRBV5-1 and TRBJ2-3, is KAGVTQTPRYLIKTRGQQVTLSCSPISGHRSVSWYQQTPGQGLQFLFEYFSETQRNKGNFPGRFSGRQFSNSRSEMNVSTLELGDSALYLCASSLASGSTDTQYFGPGTRLTVL.

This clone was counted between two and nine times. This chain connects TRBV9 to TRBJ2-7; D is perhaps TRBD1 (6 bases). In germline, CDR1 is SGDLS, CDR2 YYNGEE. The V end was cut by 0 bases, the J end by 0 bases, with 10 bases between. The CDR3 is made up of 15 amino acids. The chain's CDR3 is CASSVGGQSSYEQYF. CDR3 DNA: TGTGCCAGCAGCGTAGGTGGACAGAGCTCCTACGAGCAGTACTTC.

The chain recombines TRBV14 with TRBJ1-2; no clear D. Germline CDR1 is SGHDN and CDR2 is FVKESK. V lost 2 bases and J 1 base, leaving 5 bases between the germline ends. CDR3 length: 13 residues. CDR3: CASSQHINYGYTF. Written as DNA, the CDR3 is TGTGCCAGCAGCCAACACATTAACTATGGCTACACCTTC.

The CDR3 here is CASKYGQGLSYEQYF. CDR3 coding DNA: TGTGCCAGTAAATATGGTCAGGGGCTATCCTACGAGCAGTACTTC. V usage is TRBV19 and J usage is TRBJ2-5, with a tentative D call TRBD1 (6 bases). TRBJ2-7 matches the DNA end more closely, so the J call is doubtful. CDR1 is LNHDA, CDR2 SQIVND, per germline (reference sequence). This CDR3 is built from 15 residues.

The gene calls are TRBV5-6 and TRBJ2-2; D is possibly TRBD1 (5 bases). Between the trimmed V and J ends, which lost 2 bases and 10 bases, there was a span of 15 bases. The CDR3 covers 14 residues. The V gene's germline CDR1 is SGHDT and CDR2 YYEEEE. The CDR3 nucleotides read TGTGCCAGCAGCTTAACGGCAGGGCAAGCGGAGCTGTTTTTT. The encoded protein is CASSLTAGQAELFF.

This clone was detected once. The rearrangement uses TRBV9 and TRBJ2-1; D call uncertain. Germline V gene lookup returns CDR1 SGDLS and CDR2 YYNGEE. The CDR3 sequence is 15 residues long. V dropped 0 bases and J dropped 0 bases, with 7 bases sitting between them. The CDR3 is CASSVGAVSYNEQFF. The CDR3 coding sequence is TGTGCCAGCAGCGTAGGGGCAGTCTCCTACAATGAGCAGTTCTTC.

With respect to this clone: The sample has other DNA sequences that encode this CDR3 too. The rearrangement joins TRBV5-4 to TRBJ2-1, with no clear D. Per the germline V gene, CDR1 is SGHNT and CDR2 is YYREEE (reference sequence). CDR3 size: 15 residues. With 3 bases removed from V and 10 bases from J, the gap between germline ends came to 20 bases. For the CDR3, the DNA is TGTGCCAGCAGCTCCCCTCGAGCGCTGGCCGTGGAGCAGTTCTTC. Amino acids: CASSSPRALAVEQFF.

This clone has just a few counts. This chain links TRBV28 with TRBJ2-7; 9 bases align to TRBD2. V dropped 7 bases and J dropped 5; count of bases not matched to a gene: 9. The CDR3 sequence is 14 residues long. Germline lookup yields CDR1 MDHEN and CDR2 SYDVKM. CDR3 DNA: TGTGCCAGCACCCTAACGGGACTAGCCAACGAGCAGTACTTC. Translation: CASTLTGLANEQYF.

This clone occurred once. CDR3 nucleotide sequence: TGCGCCAGCAGCTTGGGGACAGACCTCTCCTACGAGCAGTACTTC. Protein: CASSLGTDLSYEQYF. The V and J genes are TRBV5-1 and TRBJ2-7; possible D gene TRBD1, 6 bases. The CDR3 is 15 residues long. V gave up 0 bases and J gave up 0 bases, with 10 bases separating them. Germline V gene lookup returns CDR1 SGHRS and CDR2 YFSETQ.

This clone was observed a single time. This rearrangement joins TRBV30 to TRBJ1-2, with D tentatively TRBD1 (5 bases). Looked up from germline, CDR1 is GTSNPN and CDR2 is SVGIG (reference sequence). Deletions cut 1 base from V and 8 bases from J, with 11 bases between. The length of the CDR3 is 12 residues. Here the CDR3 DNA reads TGTGCCTGGAGTGGGGGGGTGGTGGGCTACACCTTC. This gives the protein CAWSGGVVGYTF.

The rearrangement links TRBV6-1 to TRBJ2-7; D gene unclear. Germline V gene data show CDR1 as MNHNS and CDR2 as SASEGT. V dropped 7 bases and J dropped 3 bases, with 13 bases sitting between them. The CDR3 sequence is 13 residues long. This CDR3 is CASTNSRLYEQYF. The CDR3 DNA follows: TGTGCCAGCACTAATAGCAGACTCTACGAGCAGTACTTC.

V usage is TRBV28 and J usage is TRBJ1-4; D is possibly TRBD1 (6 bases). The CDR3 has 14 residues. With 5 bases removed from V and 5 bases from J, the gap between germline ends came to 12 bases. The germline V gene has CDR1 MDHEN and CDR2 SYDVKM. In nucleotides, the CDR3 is TGTGCCAGCAGTCACGGACAGCCGAATGAAAAACTGTTTTTT. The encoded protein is CASSHGQPNEKLFF.

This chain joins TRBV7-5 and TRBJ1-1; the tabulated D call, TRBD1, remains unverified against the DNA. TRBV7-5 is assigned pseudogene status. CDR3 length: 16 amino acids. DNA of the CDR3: TGTGTCAGAAGCCGCAGGGGGCCAAATGGGAACACTGAAGCTTTCTTT. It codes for CVRSRRGPNGNTEAFF.

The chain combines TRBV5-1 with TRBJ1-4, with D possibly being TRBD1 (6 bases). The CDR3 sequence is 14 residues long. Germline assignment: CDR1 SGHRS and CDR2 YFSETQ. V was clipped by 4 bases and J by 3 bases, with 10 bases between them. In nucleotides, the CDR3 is TGCGCCAGCAGCGTGGGACAAGCTAATGAAAAACTGTTTTTT. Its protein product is CASSVGQANEKLFF. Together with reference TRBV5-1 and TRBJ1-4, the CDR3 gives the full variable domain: KAGVTQTPRYLIKTRGQQVTLSCSPISGHRSVSWYQQTPGQGLQFLFEYFSETQRNKGNFPGRFSGRQFSNSRSEMNVSTLELGDSALYLCASSVGQANEKLFFGSGTQLSVL.

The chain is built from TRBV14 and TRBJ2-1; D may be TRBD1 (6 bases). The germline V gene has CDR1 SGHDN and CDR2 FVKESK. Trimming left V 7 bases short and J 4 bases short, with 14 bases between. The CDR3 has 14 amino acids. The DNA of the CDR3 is TGTGCCAGCAACGAACAGGGTGCGTACAATGAGCAGTTCTTC. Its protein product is CASNEQGAYNEQFF.